This T cell receptor (beta chain) is from a study of radiotherapy plus CTLA-4 blockade in lung cancer. Study findings and constraints: Radiotherapy plus ipilimumab was followed by expansion in blood of tumor-derived TCR clones.

The CDR3 has 15 amino acids. The V end was cut by 2 bases, the J end by 1 base, with 11 bases between. Germline V gives CDR1 KGHSH, CDR2 LQKENI. Using immunoSEQ multiplex PCR, the repertoire was profiled, and TCRdb retains in-frame clones only, with some absent. The sample contains approximately 28,000 clones, about 80% of which appear only once. Details on this clone: Its antigen remains unknown.

This receptor was identified in a human donor with non-small cell lung cancer that progressed on radiotherapy plus ipilimumab. The chain recombines TRBV18 with TRBJ1-1, with D hard to call. Sequencing used peripheral blood, obtained from a patient treated with radiotherapy plus ipilimumab. CDR3: CASSPEGLGNTEAFF. Here the CDR3 DNA reads TGTGCCAGCTCACCAGAGGGATTGGGGAACACTGAAGCTTTCTTT.